The 8 T cell receptor beta chains below come from one sample, sequenced in a study of blood T cells in healthy people across ages. The second PCR ran roughly 6 to 11 cycles with a sample-barcoded 5' primer and J-beta primers. TCRdb processed the 5' RACE reads anew with MiXCR; each CDR3 protein has one entry. The repertoire consists of more than 1 million distinct CDR3 sequences, with under 45% occurring once and the leading ten covering approximately 17%. The specimen sequenced was blood. Receptor source: a woman in her fifties or sixties in good health.

The chain employs TRBV27 and TRBJ2-1; D gene uncertain. The germline V gene encodes CDR1 MNHEY and CDR2 SMNVEV (reference sequence). Trimming took off 0 bases at V and 4 bases at J, with 13 bases between the two ends. The CDR3 is 16 amino acids. CDR3 loop: CASSLSVGGVYNEQFF. Written as DNA, the CDR3 is TGTGCCAGCAGTTTATCGGTGGGTGGGGTTTACAATGAGCAGTTCTTC.

The sample holds a few counts of this clonotype. This sequence joins TRBV6-2 or TRBV6-3 and TRBJ2-5; 8 nucleotides agree with TRBD2. The CDR3 consists of 14 residues. Looked up from germline, CDR1 is MNHEY and CDR2 is SVGEGT. With V trimmed by 2 bases and J by 11 bases, 10 bases remained unmatched. CDR3 sequence: CASSYAAGAVEQYF. The DNA for the CDR3 is TGTGCCAGCAGTTACGCAGCGGGAGCGGTGGAGCAGTACTTC.

This clonotype was found a few times. The V call is TRBV28, the J call TRBJ2-7, with 12 bases lining up with TRBD2. CDR1 and CDR2 (germline): MDHEN, SYDVKM. The ends lost 5 bases at V and 3 bases at J; junction bases unmatched: 5. The CDR3 spans 15 residues. The CDR3 coding sequence is TGTGCCAGCAGTGGCTGGACTAGCGGGAACTACGAGCAGTACTTC. Translating gives CASSGWTSGNYEQYF.

This chain joins TRBV6-2 or TRBV6-3 and TRBJ2-5; D gene uncertain. V was clipped by 8 bases and J by 1 base, with 14 bases between them. CDR1 is MNHEY, CDR2 SVGEGT, per germline. CDR3 length equals 14 residues. The CDR3 DNA sequence: TGTGCCAGCTGCGGCCAGGCCTTCCAAGAGACCCAGTACTTC. Protein product: CASCGQAFQETQYF.

This clonotype was seen a few times. This sequence joins TRBV5-1 and TRBJ2-1; maybe TRBD2 (6 bases). Germline CDR1 and CDR2: SGHRS and YFSETQ. Trimming removed 4 bases from V and 3 bases from J, with 11 bases in between. The CDR3 sequence is 14 residues long. The DNA for the CDR3 is TGCGCCAGCAGCGACGGACTAAACTACAATGAGCAGTTCTTC. It is translated as CASSDGLNYNEQFF.

This clonotype has a handful of counts. The rearrangement uses TRBV10-3 and TRBJ2-1, with 9 bases aligning to TRBD1. Germline CDR1 is ENHRY and CDR2 is SYGVKD. Germline trimming cut 0 bases from V and 4 bases from J; bases unmatched to any gene: 7. This CDR3 contains 17 residues. The CDR3 region has the DNA TGTGCCATCAGTGAGTCGACTTACGGGACAGGGTACAATGAGCAGTTCTTC. Translated: CAISESTYGTGYNEQFF.

J is TRBJ2-5 and V is TRBV7-9; a weak D match, TRBD2 (5 bases). Germline V CDR1 and CDR2: SEHNR, FQNEAQ (reference sequence). Deletions cut 5 bases from V and 11 bases from J, with 15 bases between. The CDR3 extends over 12 amino acids. The CDR3: CASSATGFEQYF. CDR3 bases: TGTGCCAGCAGCGCCACGGGGTTTGAGCAGTACTTC.

Written as DNA, the CDR3 is TGTGCCAGCAGCCAAGATGTAACAGGGCCCGGCTACACCTTC. Translated: CASSQDVTGPGYTF. V usage is TRBV3-1 and J usage is TRBJ1-2, with D tentatively TRBD1 (6 bases). The CDR3 is 14 residues long. The V end lost 0 bases, the J end lost 8 bases, and 13 bases lay between the germline ends. The germline V gene encodes CDR1 LGHDT and CDR2 YNNKEL (reference sequence).